This TCR beta chain was sequenced during a study of response to subunit inactivated influenza vaccine. Trimming cost V 5 bases and J 4 bases; bases outside gene matches: 9. Germline assignment: CDR1 SGHTA and CDR2 FQGNSA. CDR3 length: 17 residues. MiXCR, applied by TCRdb to the RT-PCR reads, yields one record per CDR3 protein. The data contain just under 550,000 distinct CDR3 sequences, approximately 22% of them singletons. In addition, the sample was reused for a study of T cells expressing NK-cell markers. That publication notes: In generating TCR beta cDNA, 5'RACE template switching with UMIs was used. Seven sequenced donors out of eight were HCMV-seropositive, one seronegative. The contribution of dominant NKG2C+ clonotypes to CD8+ T cells in six or seven donors was 1.0-7.0%.

The specimen was CD4+ T cells sorted from PBMCs, collected about 11 days after vaccination. V usage is TRBV7-2 and J usage is TRBJ2-1; 12 nucleotides agree with TRBD2. The source is a man aged 50 or older who received an inactivated influenza vaccine. CDR3 sequence (DNA): TGTGCCAGCAGCATAGTTAAACTAGCGGGGGGTTACAATGAGCAGTTCTTC. Encoded protein: CASSIVKLAGGYNEQFF.